This T cell receptor beta chain originates from a study of T cells in Graves' hyperthyroidism and ophthalmopathy. On the study more broadly: The blood sample was taken at first diagnosis, before treatment began.

This CDR3 has 16 amino acids. The germline V gene encodes CDR1 LGHDT and CDR2 YNNKEL (reference sequence). V dropped 4 bases and J dropped 4; count of bases not matched to a gene: 9. This clonotype was picked up a small number of times. RNA transcripts provided the source from which TCR beta CDR3 regions were amplified. A set of HTBI primers served as the primers for a first-round RT-PCR of the TCR CDR3. TCRdb analysed the multiplex PCR reads with MiXCR anew, one entry per CDR3 protein. Of approximately 320,000 distinct CDR3 sequences listed, roughly 17% are singletons. This receptor was taken from a man aged 25-40 years with Graves' hyperthyroidism. The genes are TRBV3-1 and TRBJ2-7; 11 nucleotides align to TRBD1. Sequences were obtained from blood. This CDR3 is CASSPVPGTGGYEQYF. In nucleotides, the CDR3 is TGTGCCAGCAGCCCCGTCCCCGGGACAGGGGGTTACGAGCAGTACTTC.